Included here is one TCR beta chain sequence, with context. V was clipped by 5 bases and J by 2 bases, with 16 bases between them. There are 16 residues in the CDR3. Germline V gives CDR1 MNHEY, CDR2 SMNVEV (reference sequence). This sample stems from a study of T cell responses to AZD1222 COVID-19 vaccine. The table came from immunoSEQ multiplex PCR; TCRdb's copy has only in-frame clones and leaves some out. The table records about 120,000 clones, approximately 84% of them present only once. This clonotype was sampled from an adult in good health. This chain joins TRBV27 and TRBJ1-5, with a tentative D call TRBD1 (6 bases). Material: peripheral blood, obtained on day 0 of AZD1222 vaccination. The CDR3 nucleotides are TGTGCCAGCAGTCCTCGGGACATCACCCGCAATCAGCCCCAGCATTTT. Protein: CASSPRDITRNQPQHF.